This record covers a single TCR beta chain. Its antigen is unknown. This sample was taken from a study of lymphopenia after photon versus proton radiotherapy. Whole-study findings and limits: Larger post-nadir TCR diversity loss correlated inversely with survival in deceased patients. Better survival with proton therapy was suggested as possible, not demonstrated. After the lymphocyte nadir, photon-treated repertoires showed oligoclonal expansion, especially of CD8+ Temra cells. Under photons, naive T cells and diversity fell while effector/memory populations rose.

TCRdb keeps only in-frame clones here, not all; method: immunoSEQ multiplex PCR. The table records 150,000 or so clones, about nine tenths of them present only once. From germline, CDR1 is LGHNA and CDR2 YNFKEQ. The length of the CDR3 is 17 residues. V shed 3 bases, J shed 7 bases, and the junction held 12 bases outside the gene matches. The starting material was peripheral blood, obtained from a patient treated with photon-based radiotherapy. This sequence joins TRBV4-2 and TRBJ1-4; 9 bases line up with TRBD1. This clonotype was obtained from a man in his forties or fifties with gastric cancer. Written as DNA, the CDR3 is TGTGCCAGCAGCCAGGATGTCAACAGGGGGCGAGTTGAAAAACTGTTTTTT. It codes for CASSQDVNRGRVEKLFF.